The clone carrying this TCR beta chain was counted only a few times. The antigen is undetermined. The CDR3 spans 13 residues. Trimming took 3 bases from V and 8 from J, leaving 13 bases between them. Germline CDR1 and CDR2: SGHDN and FVKESK. This record comes from a study of monozygotic twins with cystic fibrosis. Study in general: Library input was 2.5 to 3.5 micrograms of fragmented DNA, with about 15 PCR cycles.

Data came from immunoSEQ multiplex PCR; TCRdb stores just in-frame clones and leaves some out. The sample yields about 32,000 clones, about 92% seen once. Study-wide results and caveats: V usage most resembled the co-twin in 13 of 16 pairs. Monozygotic CF twins shared more identical nucleotide clonotypes than unrelated patients. No link emerged between shared CDR3 counts and age, concordance or severity.

The source of this sequence is a girl aged 2-10 years with cystic fibrosis. The chain combines TRBV14 with TRBJ1-2, with D possibly TRBD1 on 6 matching bases. The material sequenced was blood. The CDR3 protein is CASSHVQGKGYTF. The CDR3 DNA sequence: TGTGCCAGCAGCCACGTACAGGGAAAGGGCTACACCTTC.